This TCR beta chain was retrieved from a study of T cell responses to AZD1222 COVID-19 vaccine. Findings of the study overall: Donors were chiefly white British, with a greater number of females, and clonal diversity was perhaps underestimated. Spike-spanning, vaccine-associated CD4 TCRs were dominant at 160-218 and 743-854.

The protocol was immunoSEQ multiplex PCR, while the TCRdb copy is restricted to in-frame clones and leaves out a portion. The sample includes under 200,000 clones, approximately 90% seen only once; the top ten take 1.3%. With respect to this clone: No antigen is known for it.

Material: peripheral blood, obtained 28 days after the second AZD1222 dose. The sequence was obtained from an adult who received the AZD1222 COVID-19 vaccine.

The CDR3 DNA follows: TGTGCCAGTGGAGGGGCGCGCTATGGCTACACCTTC. It encodes CASGGARYGYTF. The V gene is TRBV6-5, the J gene TRBJ1-2; D perhaps matches TRBD1 (5 bases). This CDR3 is built from 12 residues. Germline values: CDR1 MNHEY, CDR2 SVGAGI. The ends were cut back, 9 bases at V and 4 bases at J, with 12 bases in the middle.